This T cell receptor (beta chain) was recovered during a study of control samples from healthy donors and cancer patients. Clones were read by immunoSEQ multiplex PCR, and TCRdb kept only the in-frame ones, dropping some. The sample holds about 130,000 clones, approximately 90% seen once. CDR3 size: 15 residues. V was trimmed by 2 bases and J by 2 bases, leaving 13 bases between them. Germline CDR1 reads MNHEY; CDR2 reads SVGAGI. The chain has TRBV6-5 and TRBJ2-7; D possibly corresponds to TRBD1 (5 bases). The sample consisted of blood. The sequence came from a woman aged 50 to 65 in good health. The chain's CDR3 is CASSYGQGRPYEQYF. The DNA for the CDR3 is TGTGCCAGCAGTTACGGGCAGGGCCGTCCCTACGAGCAGTACTTC.